The next 4 T cell receptor beta chains were all read from a single sample in a study of cytomegalovirus exposure and HLA in healthy donors. PCR primers comprised 60 Vbeta and 13 Jbeta primers. Profiling relied on immunoSEQ multiplex PCR, and the TCRdb table lists in-frame clones only, not all of them. The repertoire consists of about 140,000 clones, with approximately 84% occurring once and the leading ten covering approximately 1.5%. What was sequenced was PBMCs. All receptors derive from a man younger than 45 in good health and CMV-seropositive.

This CDR3 reads CASSLSGAPSEEQYF. The CDR3 region has the DNA TGTGCCAGCAGTTTATCCGGAGCCCCCTCGGAGGAGCAGTACTTC. The chain uses TRBV28 and TRBJ2-7; D remains unclear. Germline CDR1 reads MDHEN; CDR2 reads SYDVKM. V was shortened by 1 base and J by 7 bases, with 17 bases between the two germline ends. The CDR3 is 15 amino acids.

This clone was detected once. The gene calls are TRBV7-9 and TRBJ1-1; 10 nucleotides agree with TRBD1. Germline CDR1 is SEHNR and CDR2 is FQNEAQ (reference sequence). The CDR3 has 15 residues. Losses at the gene ends were 5 bases for V and 5 bases for J; bases not matched to a gene: 8. This CDR3 reads CASSLGTGALTEAFF. In nucleotides, the CDR3 is TGTGCCAGCAGCCTGGGGACAGGGGCTCTGACTGAAGCTTTCTTT.

The V and J genes are TRBV28 and TRBJ1-2, with 8 bases fitting TRBD1. V shed 6 bases and J 5 bases; nucleotides not matched to a gene: 17. Germline CDR1 is MDHEN and CDR2 is SYDVKM. There are 17 residues in the CDR3. The CDR3 nucleotides read TGTGCCAGCAGCTCAGGACAGGGCAGCGGGCTACAGTATGGCTACACCTTC. It is translated as CASSSGQGSGLQYGYTF.

The chain uses TRBV9 and TRBJ2-1; 7 bases fit TRBD2. The CDR3 sequence is 16 residues long. Germline V CDR1 and CDR2: SGDLS, YYNGEE. With 0 bases clipped from V and 7 bases from J, the junction kept 10 bases outside the gene matches. This CDR3 is CASSVEGWGGTNEQFF. The CDR3 region has the DNA TGTGCCAGCAGCGTAGAGGGGTGGGGGGGGACGAATGAGCAGTTCTTC.